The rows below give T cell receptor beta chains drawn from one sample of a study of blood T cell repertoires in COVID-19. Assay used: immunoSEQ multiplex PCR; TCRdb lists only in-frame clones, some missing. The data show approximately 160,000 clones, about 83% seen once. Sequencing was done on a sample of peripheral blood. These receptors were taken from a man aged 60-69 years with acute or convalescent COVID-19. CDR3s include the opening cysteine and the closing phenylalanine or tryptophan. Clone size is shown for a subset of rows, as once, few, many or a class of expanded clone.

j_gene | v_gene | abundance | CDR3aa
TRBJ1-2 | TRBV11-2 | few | CASSLSSDGYTF
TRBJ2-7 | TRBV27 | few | CASSLLGQGTYEQYF
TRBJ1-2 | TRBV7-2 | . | CASSLERTGNAERGYTF
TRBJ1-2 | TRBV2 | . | CASSEARTYYGYTF
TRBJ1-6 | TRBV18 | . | CASSPRDTNSPLHF
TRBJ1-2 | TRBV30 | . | CAWSTGGSYGYTF
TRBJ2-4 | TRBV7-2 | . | CASSPRQGKNIQYF
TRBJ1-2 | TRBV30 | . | CALSAQVPFNYGYTF
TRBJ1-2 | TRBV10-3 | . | CAISAGLYGYTF
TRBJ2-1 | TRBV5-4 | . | CASSLDGTSGGADVGEQFF
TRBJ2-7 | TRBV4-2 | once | CASSQEPGVAGGSSYEQYF